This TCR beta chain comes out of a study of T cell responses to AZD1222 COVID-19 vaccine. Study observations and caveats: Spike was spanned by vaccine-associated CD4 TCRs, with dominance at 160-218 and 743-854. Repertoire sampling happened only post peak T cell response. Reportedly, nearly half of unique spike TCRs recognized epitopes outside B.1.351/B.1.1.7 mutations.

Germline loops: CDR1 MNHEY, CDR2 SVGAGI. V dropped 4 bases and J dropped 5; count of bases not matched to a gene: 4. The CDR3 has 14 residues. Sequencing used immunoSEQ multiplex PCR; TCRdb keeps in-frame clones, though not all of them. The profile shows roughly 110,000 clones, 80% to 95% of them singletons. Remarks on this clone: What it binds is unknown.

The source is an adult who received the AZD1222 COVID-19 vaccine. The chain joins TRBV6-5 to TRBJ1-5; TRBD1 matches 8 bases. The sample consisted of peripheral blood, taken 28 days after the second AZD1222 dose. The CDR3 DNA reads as TGTGCCAGCAGTTGGGGACAGGCTGATCAGCCCCAGCATTTT. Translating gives CASSWGQADQPQHF.